The next 5 T cell receptor beta chains were all read from a single sample in a study of T cell responses to AZD1222 COVID-19 vaccine. The method was immunoSEQ multiplex PCR; TCRdb's version includes in-frame clones alone and lacks a portion of them. This table holds more than 140,000 clones, 88% found once. The material sequenced was peripheral blood, taken on day 0 of MenACWY control vaccination. The receptors here all came from an adult in good health.

The chain combines TRBV6-6 with TRBJ1-5; tentatively, D is TRBD1 (6 bases). In germline, CDR1 is MNHNY, CDR2 SVGAGI (reference sequence). The CDR3 runs 17 residues. Trimming cost V 5 bases and J 2 bases, with 19 bases left between them. The CDR3 region is CASSPPRGGFGNQPQHF. Written as DNA, the CDR3 is TGTGCCAGCAGTCCCCCTCGGGGGGGCTTTGGCAATCAGCCCCAGCATTTT.

CDR3 sequence (DNA): TGTGCCAGCATCCCGGGCGCGGGCTTCGGCGAGCAGTACTTC. As protein: CASIPGAGFGEQYF. This rearrangement joins TRBV7-9 to TRBJ2-7; a weak D match, TRBD2 (5 bases). The CDR3 has 14 amino acids. Looked up from germline, CDR1 is SEHNR and CDR2 is FQNEAQ (reference sequence). V dropped 7 bases and J dropped 6 bases, with 19 bases sitting between them.

The rearrangement joins TRBV7-9 to TRBJ1-2; D ambiguous. The V end was cut by 0 bases, the J end by 8 bases, with 13 bases between. The CDR3 covers 14 residues. The germline gives CDR1 SEHNR, CDR2 FQNEAQ (reference sequence). The CDR3 DNA reads TGTGCCAGCAGCTTAGCGTTGGCAGAAGAGGGCTACACCTTC. Translated: CASSLALAEEGYTF.

This chain's CDR3 is CATSVGGTPTGGAFF. The DNA for the CDR3 is TGTGCCACCAGTGTTGGCGGGACACCCACGGGTGGAGCTTTCTTT. This sequence joins TRBV24-1 and TRBJ1-1; D is possibly TRBD1 (6 bases). The CDR3 covers 15 residues. Germline V gives CDR1 KGHDR, CDR2 SFDVKD. The ends were cut back, 5 bases at V and 10 bases at J, with 22 bases in the middle.

The chain links TRBV18 to TRBJ1-1; D may be TRBD1 (6 bases). The germline V gene has CDR1 KGHSH and CDR2 LQKENI. This CDR3 region has 14 residues. V lost 3 bases to trimming and J lost 1 base, with 9 bases between them. The CDR3: CASSPEGGNTEAFF. The CDR3 DNA reads as TGTGCCAGCTCACCCGAGGGGGGGAACACTGAAGCTTTCTTT.